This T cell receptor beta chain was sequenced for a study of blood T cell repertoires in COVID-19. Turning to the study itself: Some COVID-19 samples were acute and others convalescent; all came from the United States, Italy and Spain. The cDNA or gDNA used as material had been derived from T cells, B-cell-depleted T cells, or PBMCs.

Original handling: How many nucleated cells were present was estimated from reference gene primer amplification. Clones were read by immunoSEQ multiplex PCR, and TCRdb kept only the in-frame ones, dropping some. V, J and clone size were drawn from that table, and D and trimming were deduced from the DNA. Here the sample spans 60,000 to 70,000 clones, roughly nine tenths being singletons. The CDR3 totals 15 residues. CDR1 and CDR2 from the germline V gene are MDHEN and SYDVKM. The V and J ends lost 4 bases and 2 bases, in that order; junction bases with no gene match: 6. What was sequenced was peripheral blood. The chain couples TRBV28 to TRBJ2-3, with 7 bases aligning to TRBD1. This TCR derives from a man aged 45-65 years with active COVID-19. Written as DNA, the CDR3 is TGTGCCAGCAGTTCACGACAGGGACCCACAGATACGCAGTATTTT. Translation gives CASSSRQGPTDTQYF.